The TCR beta chain under discussion was sequenced for a study of blood T cell repertoires in COVID-19. Looking at the study overall: Acute and convalescent COVID-19 specimens originated in the United States, Italy and Spain.

The CDR3 totals 14 residues. In germline, CDR1 is SEHNR, CDR2 FQNEAQ (reference sequence). Trimming stripped 4 bases from V and 2 bases from J, with 12 bases between. Per the original methods: The authors estimated nucleated cell counts from reference gene primer amplification. Profiled with immunoSEQ multiplex PCR; TCRdb holds only in-frame clones, not every one. V, J and clone size derive from that table, while D and trimming were established from the DNA sequence. The table has approximately 120,000 clones, about four fifths seen once; the top ten hold about 13%. The TCR originated in a human donor in a cohort sampled during active COVID-19. The chain uses TRBV7-9 and TRBJ2-7; TRBD2 might be the D (6 bases). Input material: peripheral blood. The CDR3 loop is CASSYFGGAYEQYF. In nucleotides, the CDR3 is TGTGCCAGCAGCTACTTTGGAGGGGCCTACGAGCAGTACTTC.